These 27 T cell receptor beta chains were all obtained from the same sample, sequenced in a study of cytomegalovirus exposure and HLA in healthy donors. PCR involved 60 Vbeta and 13 Jbeta primers. The protocol was immunoSEQ multiplex PCR, while the TCRdb copy is restricted to in-frame clones and leaves out a portion. Here the sample spans around 38,000 clones, about 66% being singletons. The sequenced material came from PBMCs. These receptors all stem from a man aged 45 to 65 in good health and CMV-seropositive.

This chain links TRBV2 with TRBJ1-2; 9 bases match TRBD1. Germline CDR1 SNHLY, CDR2 FYNNEI. This CDR3 is built from 14 residues. After removal of 6 bases from V and 4 bases from J, the junction contained 6 bases not matched to a gene. As DNA, the CDR3 is TGTGCCAGCAGGGGGACAGGGCTAGGCTATGGCTACACCTTC. Its protein product is CASRGTGLGYGYTF.

This clone was seen only a few times. The rearrangement joins TRBV7-6 to TRBJ2-7, with TRBD1 matching over 10 bases. Germline loops: CDR1 SGHVS, CDR2 FNYEAQ. The CDR3 contains 15 residues. Losses at the gene ends were 2 bases for V and 7 bases for J; bases not matched to a gene: 8. CDR3 loop: CASSLTDRGIGEQYF. The CDR3, as DNA: TGTGCCAGCAGCTTAACGGACAGGGGGATTGGGGAGCAGTACTTC.

The chain joins TRBV7-2 to TRBJ2-1; 12 positions agree with TRBD2. This CDR3 is 16 amino acids long. Trimming at V came to 5 bases and at J to 5 bases, leaving 7 bases not matched to a gene. The V gene's germline CDR1 is SGHTA and CDR2 FQGNSA. In DNA form, the CDR3 reads TGTGCCAGCAGCGCCGGACTAGCGGGGCGAAACAATGAGCAGTTCTTC. As protein: CASSAGLAGRNNEQFF.

Only one count was recorded for this clone. V and J are TRBV4-3 and TRBJ1-2, with D possibly matching TRBD1 (6 bases). V gave up 1 base and J gave up 6 bases, with 12 bases separating them. Germline CDR1 reads LGHNA; CDR2 reads YSLEER. The CDR3 is 14 amino acids. The CDR3: CASSQGTANHGYTF. CDR3 DNA sequence: TGCGCCAGCAGCCAAGGGACAGCAAACCATGGCTACACCTTC.

This clone turned up a few times. This chain joins TRBV2 and TRBJ2-7; TRBD1 aligns across 8 bases. This CDR3 has 14 residues. V was pared by 6 bases and J by 1 base, with 5 bases of the junction left unmatched. Germline V gene sequence: CDR1 SNHLY, CDR2 FYNNEI. CDR3 region: CASSRHRGSYEQYF. Written as DNA, the CDR3 is TGTGCCAGCAGCCGACACAGGGGGTCCTACGAGCAGTACTTC.

V is TRBV4-1 and J is TRBJ2-7; a weak D match, TRBD1 (5 bases). The length of the CDR3 is 15 residues. The V end lost 0 bases, the J end lost 5 bases, and 14 bases lay between the germline ends. Germline values: CDR1 MGHRA, CDR2 YSYEKL. CDR3 amino acids: CASSQESGRAHEQYF. DNA for the CDR3: TGCGCCAGCAGCCAAGAATCGGGCAGGGCCCACGAGCAGTACTTC.

J is TRBJ1-2 and V is TRBV6-1; TRBD1 is a possible D gene (6 bases). The CDR3 length is 15 residues. The germline V gene has CDR1 MNHNS and CDR2 SASEGT. Trimming took off 6 bases at V and 4 bases at J, with 18 bases between the two ends. CDR3 protein: CASSPGAARGYGYTF. The CDR3 DNA sequence: TGTGCCAGCAGCCCTGGGGCTGCCAGGGGCTATGGCTACACCTTC.

By frequency in the sample, this clone is medium-sized. V usage is TRBV4-3 and J usage is TRBJ2-7, with D possibly matching TRBD1 (6 bases). Deletions cut 0 bases from V and 7 bases from J, with 19 bases between. CDR3 size: 16 residues. CDR1 is LGHNA, CDR2 YSLEER, per germline. The DNA of the CDR3 is TGCGCCAGCAGCCAAGAGCTCCCAGGGGTCAATTTGGAGCAGTACTTC. Its translation: CASSQELPGVNLEQYF.

This clone was observed a handful of times. A far larger clone is only one base removed, so a read error is likely. The V gene is TRBV28, the J gene TRBJ1-5; D is unresolved. The CDR3 is 14 amino acids. Trimming removed 6 bases at V and 3 bases at J, with 12 bases between. Germline lookup yields CDR1 MDHEN and CDR2 SYDVKM. The CDR3 sequence: CASRRHVFNQPQHF. The CDR3 DNA follows: TGTGCCAGCAGACGACACGTGTTCAATCAGCCCCAGCATTTT.

V gene TRBV7-9 combines with J gene TRBJ1-1, with 8 nucleotides matching TRBD1. The V segment lost 5 bases and the J segment 5 bases; nucleotides outside the gene matches: 16. The germline V gene has CDR1 SEHNR and CDR2 FQNEAQ (reference sequence). CDR3 length equals 17 residues. The CDR3 DNA reads TGTGCCAGCAGCCCCCTACAGGGCAGGGGGCATGAAACTGAAGCTTTCTTT. Translated, it gives CASSPLQGRGHETEAFF.

J is TRBJ2-7 and V is TRBV9, with a possible D match to TRBD1 (6 bases). V lost 0 bases, J lost 0 bases, and 10 bases lay in between. The CDR3 covers 15 residues. CDR1 is SGDLS, CDR2 YYNGEE, per germline. The chain's CDR3 is CASSVDARGSYEQYF. CDR3 nucleotide sequence: TGTGCCAGCAGCGTAGATGCCAGGGGCTCCTACGAGCAGTACTTC.

The V call is TRBV6-1, the J call TRBJ2-7; 12 bases are a match to TRBD2. With 6 bases clipped from V and 5 bases from J, the junction kept 8 bases outside the gene matches. The length of the CDR3 is 15 residues. CDR1 is MNHNS, CDR2 SASEGT, per germline. The CDR3 nucleotides are TGTGCCAGCAGCCCGACTAGCGGGGGTGCTGACGAGCAGTACTTC. This sequence encodes CASSPTSGGADEQYF.

The chain recombines TRBV10-3 with TRBJ1-3, with 8 bases lining up with TRBD1. Per the germline V gene, CDR1 is ENHRY and CDR2 is SYGVKD. After removal of 4 bases from V and 0 bases from J, the junction contained 5 bases not matched to a gene. The CDR3 runs 16 residues. The CDR3 is CAISAPGQASGNTIYF. For the CDR3, the DNA is TGTGCCATCAGTGCGCCGGGACAGGCCTCTGGAAACACCATATATTTT.

The rearrangement joins TRBV7-2 to TRBJ1-2; tentatively, D is TRBD1 (6 bases). Germline V lookup: CDR1 SGHTA, CDR2 FQGNSA. V was shortened by 1 base and J by 4 bases, with 13 bases between the two germline ends. The CDR3 sequence is 15 residues long. The CDR3 DNA sequence: TGTGCCAGCAGCTTAGACAGGGACGTGTTCTATGGCTACACCTTC. This translates into CASSLDRDVFYGYTF.

The chain carries TRBV6-1 and TRBJ2-2; D gene uncertain. V lost 7 bases and J 1 base, leaving 7 bases between the germline ends. Germline assignment: CDR1 MNHNS and CDR2 SASEGT. This CDR3 has 13 amino acids. CDR3 DNA: TGTGCCAGCATGGCCGAGAACACCGGGGAGCTGTTTTTT. Translated, it gives CASMAENTGELFF.

The rearrangement links TRBV5-1 to TRBJ2-5; 12 positions agree with TRBD1. The CDR3 contains 15 residues. The V and J ends lost 4 bases and 4 bases, in that order; junction bases with no gene match: 5. Germline values: CDR1 SGHRS, CDR2 YFSETQ. CDR3: CASSPRDRGRETQYF. The DNA for the CDR3 is TGCGCCAGCAGCCCCCGGGACAGGGGGCGAGAGACCCAGTACTTC. The variable domain in full, completed from reference TRBV5-1 and TRBJ2-5, reads KAGVTQTPRYLIKTRGQQVTLSCSPISGHRSVSWYQQTPGQGLQFLFEYFSETQRNKGNFPGRFSGRQFSNSRSEMNVSTLELGDSALYLCASSPRDRGRETQYFGPGTRLLVL.

The chain carries TRBV11-2 and TRBJ1-3; maybe TRBD1 (6 bases). Trimming cost V 4 bases and J 3 bases, with 10 bases left between them. The germline gives CDR1 SGHAT, CDR2 FQNNGV. The CDR3 loop spans 14 amino acids. CDR3 nucleotide sequence: TGTGCCAGCAGCTCAAGGGGGATTGGAAACACCATATATTTT. This codes for CASSSRGIGNTIYF.

The CDR3 spells CASSFAAETQYF. CDR3 nucleotide sequence: TGTGCCAGCAGCTTCGCGGCCGAGACCCAGTACTTC. The chain combines TRBV7-9 with TRBJ2-5; no definite D call. CDR1 and CDR2 (germline): SEHNR, FQNEAQ (reference sequence). The CDR3 covers 12 residues. The V gene lost 3 bases and the J gene lost 5 bases, with 7 bases spanning the gap.

The gene calls are TRBV5-6 and TRBJ2-7; the D gene is possibly TRBD1 (5 bases). The CDR3 runs 13 residues. CDR1 and CDR2 from the germline V gene are SGHDT and YYEEEE. Trimming removed 0 bases at V and 4 bases at J, with 8 bases between. This CDR3 is CASSLVQGYEQYF. As DNA, the CDR3 is TGTGCCAGCAGCTTGGTTCAGGGTTACGAGCAGTACTTC.

To note about this clone: Given the absence of the conserved phenylalanine or tryptophan at the CDR3 end, a read error is likely. The chain employs TRBV13 and TRBJ2-3; the D gene is possibly TRBD1 (7 bases). The CDR3 has 15 residues. Germline-derived CDR1 and CDR2 are PRHDT and FYEKMQ (reference sequence). V shed 5 bases and J shed 0 bases, with 12 bases lying between them. CDR3 region: CASSPQGGSTDTQYV. The DNA for the CDR3 is TGTGCCAGCAGCCCCCAGGGGGGTAGCACAGATACGCAGTATGTT.

The CDR3 loop is CASSEAALSPLHF. CDR3 nucleotide sequence: TGTGCCAGCAGTGAAGCTGCGCTTTCACCCCTCCACTTT. The chain couples TRBV6-1 to TRBJ1-6; D unclear. The CDR3 consists of 13 residues. V dropped 0 bases and J dropped 9 bases, with 6 bases sitting between them. Per the germline V gene, CDR1 is MNHNS and CDR2 is SASEGT.

V and J are TRBV4-2 and TRBJ1-6, with D unresolved. Germline V lookup: CDR1 LGHNA, CDR2 YNFKEQ. The V and J ends lost 0 bases and 9 bases respectively, with 12 bases between them. The CDR3 contains 15 residues. CDR3 DNA: TGTGCCAGCAGCCAAGAATCAGGTGCGGGTTCACCCCTCCACTTT. It yields the protein CASSQESGAGSPLHF.

The V gene is TRBV2, the J gene TRBJ1-1, with D hard to call. The germline V gene encodes CDR1 SNHLY and CDR2 FYNNEI. CDR3 length: 11 residues. Between the trimmed V and J ends, which lost 1 base and 7 bases, there was a span of 4 bases. As DNA, the CDR3 is TGTGCCAGCAGTGAAGGGCTTGAAGCTTTCTTT. Translated, it gives CASSEGLEAFF. The full variable domain, with the rest looked up from reference TRBV2 and TRBJ1-1, is EPEVTQTPSHQVTQMGQEVILRCVPISNHLYFYWYRQILGQKVEFLVSFYNNEISEKSEIFDDQFSVERPDGSNFTLKIRSTKLEDSAMYFCASSEGLEAFFGQGTRLTVV.

V is TRBV10-3 and J is TRBJ2-3; the match to TRBD2 covers 10 bases. The trim removed 2 bases at V and 1 base at J, leaving 0 bases unmatched. This CDR3 region has 15 residues. Germline lookup yields CDR1 ENHRY and CDR2 SYGVKD. CDR3 loop: CAISEGTSGTDTQYF. CDR3 DNA: TGTGCCATCAGTGAGGGGACTAGCGGCACAGATACGCAGTATTTT.

CDR3 bases: TGTGCCAGCACCTCCGGGCCTAGCATCTCCCAAGAGACCCAGTACTTC. This translates into CASTSGPSISQETQYF. This chain connects TRBV7-8 to TRBJ2-5; the D gene is possibly TRBD2 (5 bases). Trimming removed 7 bases from V and 1 base from J, with 19 bases in between. The CDR3 runs 16 residues. Germline CDR1 is SGHVS and CDR2 is FQNEAQ.

V and J are TRBV11-2 and TRBJ2-5, with 9 bases matching TRBD2. This CDR3 has 16 amino acids. Trimming at V came to 4 bases and at J to 7 bases, leaving 13 bases not matched to a gene. Germline CDR1 is SGHAT and CDR2 is FQNNGV. The DNA for the CDR3 is TGTGCCAGCAGCTGGGGGCCAGCGGGGGGCACAGGGACCCAGTACTTC. As protein: CASSWGPAGGTGTQYF.

V usage is TRBV18 and J usage is TRBJ2-3; D uncertain. The CDR3 contains 16 residues. Germline V gene lookup returns CDR1 KGHSH and CDR2 LQKENI. Trimming removed 3 bases from V and 2 bases from J, with 15 bases in between. The CDR3 region is CASSPLGDQSTDTQYF. CDR3 DNA sequence: TGTGCCAGCTCACCTCTCGGAGACCAATCCACAGATACGCAGTATTTT.